This TCR beta chain was obtained from a study of blood T cell repertoires in COVID-19. Study at large: From T cells, B-cell-depleted T cells, or PBMCs came the material, which was cDNA or gDNA.

This CDR3 contains 11 residues. V was pared by 8 bases and J by 8 bases, with 12 bases between. Authors' data handling: Amplifying reference gene primers gave estimates of nucleated cell counts. The assay was immunoSEQ multiplex PCR, and TCRdb's table has in-frame clones only and misses some. That table is the source of V, J and clone size, and D and trimming were worked out from the DNA. This sample carries around 40,000 clones, around 90% of them seen once, and the ten largest clones take 20% to 25%. The genes are TRBV12-3 or TRBV12-4 and TRBJ1-1; no firm D call. The TCR comes from a man aged 50-59 years with active COVID-19. The sequenced sample consisted of peripheral blood. The CDR3 bases are TGTGCCAGCTGCTCCACGAGGGAAGCTTTCTTT. This translates into CASCSTREAFF.